This TCR beta chain appears in the sequencing data of a study of cytomegalovirus exposure and HLA in healthy donors. V was clipped by 4 bases and J by 3 bases, with 16 bases between them. Germline CDR1 and CDR2: LNHDA and SQIVND (reference sequence). CDR3 length: 15 residues. PCR used 60 Vbeta primers and 13 Jbeta primers. Data came from immunoSEQ multiplex PCR; TCRdb stores just in-frame clones and leaves some out. The sample includes more than 150,000 clones, 65% to 80% of them seen just once. Source material: PBMCs. This receptor was obtained from a woman under 40 in good health and CMV-seropositive. J is TRBJ2-7 and V is TRBV19, with a possible D match to TRBD2 (6 bases). The CDR3 sequence: CASSTGLALNYEQYF. CDR3 DNA: TGTGCCAGTAGTACTGGGCTAGCGCTAAACTACGAGCAGTACTTC. The entire variable domain, with the rest obtained from reference TRBV19 and TRBJ2-7, is as follows: DGGITQSPKYLFRKEGQNVTLSCEQNLNHDAMYWYRQDPGQGLRLIYYSQIVNDFQKGDIAEGYSVSREKKESFPLTVTSAQKNPTAFYLCASSTGLALNYEQYFGPGTRLTVT.